This TCR beta chain was sequenced in a study of blood T cell repertoires in COVID-19. About the research overall: From the United States, Italy and Spain came samples of acute and convalescent COVID-19. In each case, the material was cDNA or gDNA derived from T cells, B-cell-depleted T cells, or PBMCs.

As processed by the authors: Amplification of reference gene primers provided the estimated nucleated cell counts. Using immunoSEQ multiplex PCR, the repertoire was profiled, and TCRdb retains in-frame clones only, with some absent. V and J calls plus clone size are reproduced from that table; the DNA served to infer D and trimming. The sample lists about 73,000 clones, approximately 89% occurring once. Trimming took 7 bases from V and 6 from J; bases not matched to a gene: 8. Germline CDR1 and CDR2: MGHDK and SYGVNS. The CDR3 runs to 14 residues. The sample comprised peripheral blood. The clonotype originates from a man aged 80 or over with acute or convalescent COVID-19. The rearrangement uses TRBV25-1 and TRBJ2-7; TRBD1 matches at 11 bases. The CDR3 coding sequence is TGTGCCAGCACGTATTTCGGGACAGGGGGCGAGCAGTACTTC. As protein: CASTYFGTGGEQYF.